This record looks at one T cell receptor (beta chain) sequence and its context. Its cognate antigen is unknown. These data belong to a study of a mutant IDH1 vaccine in newly diagnosed glioma. Across the whole study: The therapy given earlier, which was standard therapy, consisted of radiotherapy, temozolomide, or both, and most of the patients received both.

Produced via immunoSEQ multiplex PCR; TCRdb's table is partial and in-frame only. This sample has 50,000 to 65,000 clones; approximately 82% occur once, and the top ten carry under 3.5%. The CDR3 has 13 residues. The V and J ends lost 0 bases and 7 bases respectively, with 10 bases between them. Germline values: CDR1 SGHRS, CDR2 YFSETQ. The sample's time point: week 5, during vaccination. Alongside topical imiquimod, each dose of vaccine comprised 300 ug of mutant IDH1 20-mer peptide. The V call is TRBV5-1, the J call TRBJ2-5, with D possibly being TRBD1 (5 bases). The source was PBMCs, collected from a glioma patient whose treatment included an IDH1 peptide vaccine. The clonotype originates from a man younger than 40 with glioma. CDR3 residues: CASSLEGVGTQYF. The CDR3 DNA reads as TGCGCCAGCAGCTTGGAAGGGGTAGGGACCCAGTACTTC.